The sequence of this TCR beta chain was determined in a study of T cell responses to AZD1222 COVID-19 vaccine. As to this clone: Its antigen is undetermined. Other DNA variants within this sample encode the same CDR3.

Study-level findings and limits: Spike was spanned by vaccine-associated CD4 TCRs, which were dominant at 160-218 and 743-854. Baseline serology detected seropositivity in only a handful of AZD1222 recipients.

The CDR3 loop spans 12 amino acids. The V gene lost 0 bases and the J gene lost 5 bases, with 6 bases spanning the gap. Germline V gene sequence: CDR1 SGDLS, CDR2 YYNGEE. Only in-frame clones appear in the TCRdb table, and some are missing; sequencing was by immunoSEQ multiplex PCR. The table lists 180,000 or so clones, roughly nine tenths of them singletons. The sample was peripheral blood, taken 28 days after the second AZD1222 dose. This chain links TRBV9 with TRBJ2-7; D unresolved. The sequence derives from an adult who received the AZD1222 COVID-19 vaccine. In DNA form, the CDR3 reads TGTGCCAGCAGCGTAGGGACGGACGAGCAGTACTTC. This encodes CASSVGTDEQYF. Combining the CDR3 with reference TRBV9 and TRBJ2-7 gives the whole variable domain DSGVTQTPKHLITATGQRVTLRCSPRSGDLSVYWYQQSLDQGLQFLIQYYNGEERAKGNILERFSAQQFPDLHSELNLSSLELGDSALYFCASSVGTDEQYFGPGTRLTVT.